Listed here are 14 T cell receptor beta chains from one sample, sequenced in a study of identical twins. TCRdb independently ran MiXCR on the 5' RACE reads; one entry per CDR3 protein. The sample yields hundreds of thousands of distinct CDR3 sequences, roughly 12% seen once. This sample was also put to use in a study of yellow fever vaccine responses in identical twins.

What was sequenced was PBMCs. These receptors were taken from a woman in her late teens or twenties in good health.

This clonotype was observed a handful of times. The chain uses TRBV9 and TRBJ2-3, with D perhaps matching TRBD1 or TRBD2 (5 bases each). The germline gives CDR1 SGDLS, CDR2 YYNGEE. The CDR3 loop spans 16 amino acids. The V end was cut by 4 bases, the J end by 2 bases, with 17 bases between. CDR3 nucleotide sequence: TGTGCCAGCAGCACAAGGGGAGATGGTCACACAGATACGCAGTATTTT. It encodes CASSTRGDGHTDTQYF.

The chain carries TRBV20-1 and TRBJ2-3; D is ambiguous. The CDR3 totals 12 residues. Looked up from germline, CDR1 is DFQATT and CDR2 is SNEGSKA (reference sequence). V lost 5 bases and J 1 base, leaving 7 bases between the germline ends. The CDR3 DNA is TGCAGTGCTGAGGACGGCACAGATACGCAGTATTTT. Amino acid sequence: CSAEDGTDTQYF.

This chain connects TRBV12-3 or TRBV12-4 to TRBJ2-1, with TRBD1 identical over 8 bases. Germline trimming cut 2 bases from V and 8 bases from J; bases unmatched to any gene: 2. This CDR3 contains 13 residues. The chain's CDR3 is CASSLSTGDEQFF. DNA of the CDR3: TGTGCCAGCAGTTTATCGACAGGGGATGAGCAGTTCTTC.

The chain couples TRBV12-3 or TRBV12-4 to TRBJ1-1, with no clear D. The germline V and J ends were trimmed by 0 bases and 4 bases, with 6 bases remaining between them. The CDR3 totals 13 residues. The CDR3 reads CASSLAFATEAFF. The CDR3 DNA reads TGTGCCAGCAGTTTAGCTTTTGCCACTGAAGCTTTCTTT.

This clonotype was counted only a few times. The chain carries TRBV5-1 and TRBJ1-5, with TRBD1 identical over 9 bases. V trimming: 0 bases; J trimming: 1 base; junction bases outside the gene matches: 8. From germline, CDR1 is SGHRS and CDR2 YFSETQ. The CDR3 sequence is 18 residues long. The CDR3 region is CASSLGPTGGWSNQPQHF. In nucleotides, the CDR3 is TGCGCCAGCAGCTTGGGGCCCACAGGGGGCTGGAGCAATCAGCCCCAGCATTTT.

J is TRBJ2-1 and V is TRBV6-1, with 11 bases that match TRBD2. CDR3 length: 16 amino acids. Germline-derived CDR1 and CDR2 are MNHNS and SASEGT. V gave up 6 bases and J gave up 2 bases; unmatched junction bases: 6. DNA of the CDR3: TGTGCCAGCAGCCCTAGCGGGAGGACCCCCTACAATGAGCAGTTCTTC. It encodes CASSPSGRTPYNEQFF.

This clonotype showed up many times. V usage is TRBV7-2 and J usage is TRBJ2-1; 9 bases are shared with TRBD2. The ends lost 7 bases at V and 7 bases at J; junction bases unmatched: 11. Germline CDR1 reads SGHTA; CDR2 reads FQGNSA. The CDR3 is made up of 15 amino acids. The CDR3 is CASTSASGIRNEQFF. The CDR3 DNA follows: TGTGCCAGCACTTCGGCTAGCGGGATCCGTAATGAGCAGTTCTTC. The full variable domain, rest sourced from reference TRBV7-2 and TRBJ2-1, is GAGVSQSPSNKVTEKGKDVELRCDPISGHTALYWYRQSLGQGLEFLIYFQGNSAPDKSGLPSDRFSAERTGGSVSTLTIQRTQQEDSAVYLCASTSASGIRNEQFFGPGTRLTVL.

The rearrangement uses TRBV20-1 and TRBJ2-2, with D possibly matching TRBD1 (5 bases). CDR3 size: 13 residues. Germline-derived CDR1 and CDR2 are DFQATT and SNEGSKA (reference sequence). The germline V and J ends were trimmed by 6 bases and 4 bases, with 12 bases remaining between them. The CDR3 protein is CSARDVGTGELFF. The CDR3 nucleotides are TGCAGTGCCAGGGATGTAGGCACCGGGGAGCTGTTTTTT.

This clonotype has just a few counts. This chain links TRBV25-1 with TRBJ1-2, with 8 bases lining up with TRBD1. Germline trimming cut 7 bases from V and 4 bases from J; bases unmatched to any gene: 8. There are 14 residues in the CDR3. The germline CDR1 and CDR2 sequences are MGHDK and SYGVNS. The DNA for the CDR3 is TGTGCCAGCACCCCGACAGGGGCGTTCTATGGCTACACCTTC. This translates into CASTPTGAFYGYTF.

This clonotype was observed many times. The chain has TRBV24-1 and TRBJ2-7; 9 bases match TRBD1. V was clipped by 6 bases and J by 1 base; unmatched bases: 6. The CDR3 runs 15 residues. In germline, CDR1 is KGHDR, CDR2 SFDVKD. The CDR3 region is CATSSSGTGSYEQYF. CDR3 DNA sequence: TGTGCCACCAGTTCGTCCGGGACAGGGTCCTACGAGCAGTACTTC.

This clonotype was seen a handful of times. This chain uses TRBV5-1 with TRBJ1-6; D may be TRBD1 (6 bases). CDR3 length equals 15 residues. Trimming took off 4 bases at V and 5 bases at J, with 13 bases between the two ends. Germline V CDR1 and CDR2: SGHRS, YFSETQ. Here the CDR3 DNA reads TGCGCCAGCAGCGCACGACAGGCGGATAATTCACCCCTCCACTTT. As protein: CASSARQADNSPLHF.

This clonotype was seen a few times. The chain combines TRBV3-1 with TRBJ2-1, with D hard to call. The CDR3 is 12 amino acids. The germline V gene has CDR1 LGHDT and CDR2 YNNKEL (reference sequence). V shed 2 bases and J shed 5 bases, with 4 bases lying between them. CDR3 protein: CASSQSDNEQFF. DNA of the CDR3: TGTGCCAGCAGCCAAAGCGACAATGAGCAGTTCTTC.

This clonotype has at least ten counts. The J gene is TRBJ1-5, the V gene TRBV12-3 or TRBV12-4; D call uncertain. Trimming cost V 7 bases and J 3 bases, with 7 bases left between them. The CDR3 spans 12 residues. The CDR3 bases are TGTGCCAGCACCTTACCCAATCAGCCCCAGCATTTT. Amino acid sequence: CASTLPNQPQHF.

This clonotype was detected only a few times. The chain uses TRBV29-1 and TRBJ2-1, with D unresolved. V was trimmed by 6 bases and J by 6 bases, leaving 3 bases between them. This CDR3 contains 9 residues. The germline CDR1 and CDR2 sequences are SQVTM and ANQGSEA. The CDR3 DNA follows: TGCAGCGTGACCAATGAGCAGTTCTTC. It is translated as CSVTNEQFF.